The 28 T cell receptor beta chains below were found in one sample sequenced in a study of cytomegalovirus exposure and HLA in healthy donors. Researchers ran the PCR with 60 Vbeta and 13 Jbeta primers. Using immunoSEQ multiplex PCR, the repertoire was profiled, and TCRdb retains in-frame clones only, with some absent. The repertoire holds around 150,000 clones, with 75% to 90% as singletons. Sequenced: PBMCs. Receptors originate from a human donor in good health.

The chain couples TRBV5-1 to TRBJ2-3; tentative D call: TRBD1 (6 bases). Germline assignment: CDR1 SGHRS and CDR2 YFSETQ. V gave up 7 bases and J gave up 4 bases, with 16 bases separating them. The CDR3 has 14 residues. The CDR3 sequence is CASQQGTRADTQYF. As DNA, the CDR3 is TGCGCCAGCCAGCAGGGGACCAGGGCAGATACGCAGTATTTT.

The chain uses TRBV4-1 and TRBJ1-2; 11 bases are shared with TRBD1. The CDR3 runs to 14 residues. CDR1 is MGHRA and CDR2 is YSYEKL in the germline V gene. J gave up 7 bases and V 3 bases, and 4 bases lay outside the gene matches. The CDR3 DNA sequence: TGCGCCAGCAGCCAGCCGGGACAGGGGGGTGGCTACACCTTC. Translation: CASSQPGQGGGYTF.

This rearrangement joins TRBV4-3 to TRBJ1-5; tentative D call: TRBD1 (6 bases). V was cut by 3 bases and J by 2 bases, with 20 bases left in between. The CDR3 contains 18 residues. The germline V gene has CDR1 LGHNA and CDR2 YSLEER. The CDR3 DNA reads as TGCGCCAGCAGCCACGGAATTACAGGGAAATTGGGCAATCAGCCCCAGCATTTT. Translated: CASSHGITGKLGNQPQHF.

The J gene is TRBJ2-4, the V gene TRBV6-5; D unclear. Deletions cut 6 bases from V and 8 bases from J, with 8 bases between. The germline V gene has CDR1 MNHEY and CDR2 SVGAGI. The CDR3 covers 11 residues. The CDR3 DNA reads TGTGCCAGCAGCAACGGGTACATTCAGTACTTC. This translates into CASSNGYIQYF.

As concerns this clone: The DNA is omitted, as the CDR3 cannot be located on it reliably, and the CDR3 follows TCRdb's listing. V gene TRBV11-2 combines with J gene TRBJ2-5; whether TRBD1, the table's D call, matches the DNA was not checked. 15 amino acids form the CDR3, both terminal residues included. Germline V gene sequence: CDR1 SGHAT, CDR2 FQNNGV. The CDR3 region is CASSLGTVRRETQYF.

The J gene is TRBJ2-5, the V gene TRBV29-1; 10 bases agree with TRBD1. The germline V gene encodes CDR1 SQVTM and CDR2 ANQGSEA. V was pared by 7 bases and J by 5 bases, with 10 bases of the junction left unmatched. The CDR3 has 14 residues. CDR3 loop: CSGGTGDHWETQYF. Written as DNA, the CDR3 is TGCAGCGGAGGGACAGGGGACCACTGGGAGACCCAGTACTTC. The full variable domain, its missing parts supplied by reference TRBV29-1 and TRBJ2-5, is SAVISQKPSRDICQRGTSLTIQCQVDSQVTMMFWYRQQPGQSLTLIATANQGSEATYESGFVIDKFPISRPNLTFSTLTVSNMSPEDSSIYLCSGGTGDHWETQYFGPGTRLLVL.

This sequence joins TRBV27 and TRBJ2-3, with D perhaps TRBD1 (6 bases). The CDR3 spans 16 residues. Germline CDR1 reads MNHEY; CDR2 reads SMNVEV (reference sequence). The V end was cut by 3 bases, the J end by 2 bases, with 15 bases between. This chain's CDR3 is CASSFYTGSPTDTQYF. The CDR3, as DNA: TGTGCCAGCAGTTTTTACACAGGGTCCCCCACAGATACGCAGTATTTT.

The gene calls are TRBV18 and TRBJ2-5; a weak D match, TRBD1 (5 bases). The germline V and J ends were trimmed by 4 bases and 1 base, with 10 bases remaining between them. Germline V CDR1 and CDR2: KGHSH, LQKENI. The CDR3 length is 14 residues. This CDR3 reads CASSRRQGQETQYF. CDR3 DNA: TGTGCCAGCTCACGACGTCAGGGCCAAGAGACCCAGTACTTC.

The J gene is TRBJ1-1, the V gene TRBV6-5; no clear D. Germline assignment: CDR1 MNHEY and CDR2 SVGAGI. Trimming took 4 bases from V and 0 from J, leaving 3 bases between them. The CDR3 spans 12 residues. The CDR3 sequence is CASSSMNTEAFF. In DNA, the CDR3 is TGTGCCAGCAGTTCTATGAACACTGAAGCTTTCTTT.

In its sample, this clone was seen once. The sample has other DNA sequences that encode this CDR3 too. The gene calls are TRBV27 and TRBJ1-5; D gene unclear. The CDR3 runs 14 residues. CDR1 is MNHEY and CDR2 is SMNVEV in the germline V gene (reference sequence). Trimming stripped 0 bases from V and 6 bases from J, with 9 bases between. CDR3: CASSLSPGGQPQHF. The CDR3 DNA is TGTGCCAGCAGTTTATCCCCAGGAGGTCAGCCCCAGCATTTT.

The chain joins TRBV13 to TRBJ2-1, with D possibly matching TRBD1 (6 bases). V lost 2 bases and J 1 base, leaving 15 bases between the germline ends. The V gene's germline CDR1 is PRHDT and CDR2 FYEKMQ (reference sequence). The CDR3 is 17 amino acids. DNA of the CDR3: TGTGCCAGCAGCTTATTAACAGGGAGAATTTCCTACAATGAGCAGTTCTTC. Translating it yields CASSLLTGRISYNEQFF.

The J gene is TRBJ2-3, the V gene TRBV7-8; 9 bases match TRBD2. CDR1 and CDR2 (germline): SGHVS, FQNEAQ. The CDR3 spans 15 residues. V dropped 0 bases and J dropped 5; count of bases not matched to a gene: 3. The CDR3 DNA reads TGTGCCAGCAGCTTAGCAAAGCGGGGGGTAGATACGCAGTATTTT. This translates into CASSLAKRGVDTQYF.

The V call is TRBV5-5, the J call TRBJ2-2; 11 bases map to TRBD1. V shed 5 bases, J shed 4 bases, and the junction held 4 bases outside the gene matches. The CDR3 runs 15 residues. From germline, CDR1 is SGHKS and CDR2 YYEKEE (reference sequence). The CDR3 sequence: CASSGQGAVTGELFF. CDR3 bases: TGTGCCAGCAGTGGACAGGGGGCTGTCACCGGGGAGCTGTTTTTT. Drawing the rest from reference TRBV5-5 and TRBJ2-2, the complete variable domain is DAGVTQSPTHLIKTRGQQVTLRCSPISGHKSVSWYQQVLGQGPQFIFQYYEKEERGRGNFPDRFSARQFPNYSSELNVNALLLGDSALYLCASSGQGAVTGELFFGEGSRLTVL.

The sample holds one count of this clone. The chain is built from TRBV19 and TRBJ2-7, with TRBD2 matching over 7 bases. The CDR3 has 15 residues. Germline CDR1 is LNHDA and CDR2 is SQIVND (reference sequence). With V trimmed by 5 bases and J by 0 bases, 7 bases remained unmatched. CDR3 DNA: TGTGCCAGTAGTGAAACCGGGGGGACCTCCTACGAGCAGTACTTC. It is translated as CASSETGGTSYEQYF.

This clone appeared a few times. The gene calls are TRBV27 and TRBJ2-7; a possible D gene is TRBD2 (6 bases). CDR1 MNHEY and CDR2 SMNVEV come from the germline V gene (reference sequence). V shed 2 bases and J shed 3 bases, with 8 bases lying between them. The CDR3 extends over 13 amino acids. The CDR3 loop reads CASSLGTYYEQYF. In DNA form, the CDR3 reads TGTGCCAGCAGTTTAGGGACTTACTACGAGCAGTACTTC.

This chain uses TRBV7-9 with TRBJ2-7, with 9 bases fitting TRBD1. After removal of 5 bases from V and 9 bases from J, the junction contained 17 bases not matched to a gene. The germline gives CDR1 SEHNR, CDR2 FQNEAQ (reference sequence). The CDR3 totals 16 residues. CDR3 coding DNA: TGTGCCAGCAGCCCCTTGGGGTACGACAGGGGGAAAGTGCAGTACTTC. Translated: CASSPLGYDRGKVQYF.

The J gene is TRBJ2-3, the V gene TRBV7-9, with TRBD1 matching over 10 bases. The junction had 13 bases not matched to a gene; V was cut back by 7 bases and J by 6 bases. The CDR3 runs 16 residues. Per germline, CDR1 SEHNR and CDR2 FQNEAQ (reference sequence). The CDR3 here is CASTHPGTGAEDTQYF. CDR3 nucleotides: TGTGCCAGCACCCATCCCGGGACAGGGGCAGAGGATACGCAGTATTTT. The full variable domain, in which reference TRBV7-9 and TRBJ2-3 provide the parts outside the CDR3, is DTGVSQNPRHKITKRGQNVTFRCDPISEHNRLYWYRQTLGQGPEFLTYFQNEAQLEKSRLLSDRFSAERPKGSFSTLEIQRTEQGDSAMYLCASTHPGTGAEDTQYFGPGTRLTVL.

The V gene is TRBV11-3, the J gene TRBJ2-7; 11 bases match TRBD1. After removal of 5 bases from V and 4 bases from J, the junction contained 4 bases not matched to a gene. The germline V gene encodes CDR1 SGHNT and CDR2 YENEEA. There are 14 residues in the CDR3. The CDR3 loop is CASSPGQGAYEQYF. The CDR3 nucleotides read TGTGCCAGCAGCCCCGGACAGGGGGCTTACGAGCAGTACTTC.

This rearrangement joins TRBV6-6 to TRBJ2-6; no clear D. The V and J ends lost 7 bases and 2 bases respectively, with 6 bases between them. The CDR3 covers 13 residues. The germline gives CDR1 MNHNY, CDR2 SVGAGI (reference sequence). CDR3 amino acids: CASTITGANVLTF. The CDR3 DNA is TGTGCCAGCACCATCACTGGGGCCAACGTCCTGACTTTC.

V and J are TRBV6-1 and TRBJ2-3, with D tentatively TRBD2 (7 bases). Germline V gene sequence: CDR1 MNHNS, CDR2 SASEGT. This CDR3 has 17 amino acids. V was clipped by 2 bases and J by 5 bases, with 20 bases between them. DNA for the CDR3: TGTGCCAGCAGTGAAAAAGTGGGGGGGCTCTTGGGAGATACGCAGTATTTT. Its protein product is CASSEKVGGLLGDTQYF.

The chain recombines TRBV6-6 with TRBJ2-7; no clear D gene. Deletions cut 5 bases from V and 3 bases from J, with 11 bases between. The CDR3 consists of 13 residues. Germline assignment: CDR1 MNHNY and CDR2 SVGAGI (reference sequence). The CDR3 here is CASSHDIVYEQYF. CDR3 coding DNA: TGTGCCAGCAGTCACGACATCGTCTACGAGCAGTACTTC.

V is TRBV9 and J is TRBJ2-7, with a weak D call TRBD1 (6 bases). The CDR3 has 14 residues. Trimming left V 0 bases short and J 4 bases short, with 11 bases between. The germline CDR1 and CDR2 sequences are SGDLS and YYNGEE. CDR3 sequence (DNA): TGTGCCAGCAGCGTAGAGGGGGACGGGTACGAGCAGTACTTC. Translating gives CASSVEGDGYEQYF. Filled out from reference TRBV9 and TRBJ2-7, the complete variable domain reads DSGVTQTPKHLITATGQRVTLRCSPRSGDLSVYWYQQSLDQGLQFLIQYYNGEERAKGNILERFSAQQFPDLHSELNLSSLELGDSALYFCASSVEGDGYEQYFGPGTRLTVT.

The V and J genes are TRBV27 and TRBJ2-5; D not certain. V was pared by 6 bases and J by 2 bases, with 10 bases between. Germline CDR1 reads MNHEY; CDR2 reads SMNVEV (reference sequence). The CDR3 contains 13 residues. CDR3 nucleotide sequence: TGTGCCAGCAGCAAACAGCAACAAGAGACCCAGTACTTC. It encodes CASSKQQQETQYF.

The rearrangement joins TRBV6-5 to TRBJ2-7; 10 nucleotides align to TRBD2. The CDR3 has 15 residues. The germline V gene has CDR1 MNHEY and CDR2 SVGAGI. V lost 2 bases, J lost 4 bases, and 5 bases stayed unmatched. The CDR3 region is CASSYPAGGRYEQYF. CDR3 sequence (DNA): TGTGCCAGCAGTTACCCAGCGGGGGGGCGGTACGAGCAGTACTTC.

This chain connects TRBV6-1 to TRBJ2-1; tentative D call: TRBD2 (7 bases). The CDR3 covers 15 residues. Germline assignment: CDR1 MNHNS and CDR2 SASEGT. V lost 8 bases and J lost 0, with 14 bases in between. DNA for the CDR3: TGTGCCAGCGGGAGGGGGGTGAGCTCCTACAATGAGCAGTTCTTC. Amino acids: CASGRGVSSYNEQFF.

The chain carries TRBV5-1 and TRBJ2-1; a possible D gene is TRBD1 (5 bases). Deletions cut 7 bases from V and 4 bases from J, with 15 bases between. Germline V gene sequence: CDR1 SGHRS, CDR2 YFSETQ. This CDR3 region has 14 residues. The CDR3 region is CASDSHPIYNEQFF. In DNA form, the CDR3 reads TGCGCCAGCGACAGTCACCCAATTTACAATGAGCAGTTCTTC. The whole variable domain, filled in from reference TRBV5-1 and TRBJ2-1, reads KAGVTQTPRYLIKTRGQQVTLSCSPISGHRSVSWYQQTPGQGLQFLFEYFSETQRNKGNFPGRFSGRQFSNSRSEMNVSTLELGDSALYLCASDSHPIYNEQFFGPGTRLTVL.

This chain joins TRBV5-4 and TRBJ1-1; a weak D match, TRBD1 (6 bases). This CDR3 region has 14 residues. V was clipped by 4 bases and J by 2 bases, with 12 bases between them. The germline V gene has CDR1 SGHNT and CDR2 YYREEE (reference sequence). CDR3 region: CASSLEQGNTEAFF. In nucleotides, the CDR3 is TGTGCCAGCAGCCTTGAACAGGGAAACACTGAAGCTTTCTTT. Full variable domain (remainder filled in from reference TRBV5-4 and TRBJ1-1): ETGVTQSPTHLIKTRGQQVTLRCSSQSGHNTVSWYQQALGQGPQFIFQYYREEENGRGNFPPRFSGLQFPNYSSELNVNALELDDSALYLCASSLEQGNTEAFFGQGTRLTVV.

The V and J genes are TRBV10-3 and TRBJ1-4; D gene ambiguous. V lost 0 bases and J lost 8, with 16 bases in between. Per the germline V gene, CDR1 is ENHRY and CDR2 is SYGVKD. The CDR3 loop spans 16 amino acids. DNA of the CDR3: TGTGCCATCAGTGAGTCGCAGAAGGTGGCGGTAGAAAAACTGTTTTTT. Translation gives CAISESQKVAVEKLFF.